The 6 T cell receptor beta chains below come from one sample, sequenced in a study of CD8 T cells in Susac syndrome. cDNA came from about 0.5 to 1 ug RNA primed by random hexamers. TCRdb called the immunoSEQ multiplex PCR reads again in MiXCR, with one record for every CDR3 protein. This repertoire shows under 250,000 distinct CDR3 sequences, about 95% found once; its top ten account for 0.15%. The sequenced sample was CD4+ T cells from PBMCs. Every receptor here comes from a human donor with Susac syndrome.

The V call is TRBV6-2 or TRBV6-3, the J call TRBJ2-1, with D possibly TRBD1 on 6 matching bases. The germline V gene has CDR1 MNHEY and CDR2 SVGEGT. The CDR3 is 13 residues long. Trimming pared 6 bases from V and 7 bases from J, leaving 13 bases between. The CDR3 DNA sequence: TGTGCCAGCAGCCACGACAGGACAAATGAGCAGTTCTTC. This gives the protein CASSHDRTNEQFF.

The CDR3 DNA follows: TGTGCCACCAGCCTAACAGGGGGAAATCAGCCCCAGCATTTT. It specifies CATSLTGGNQPQHF. The chain combines TRBV15 with TRBJ1-5, with TRBD1 matching over 8 bases. There are 14 residues in the CDR3. The V and J ends lost 5 bases and 4 bases, in that order; junction bases with no gene match: 4. Germline-derived CDR1 and CDR2 are LNHNV and YYDKDF (reference sequence).

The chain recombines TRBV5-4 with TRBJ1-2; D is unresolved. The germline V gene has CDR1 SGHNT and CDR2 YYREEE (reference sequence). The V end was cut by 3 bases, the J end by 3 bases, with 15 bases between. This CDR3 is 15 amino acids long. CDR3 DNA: TGTGCCAGCAGCTCCGGCGGGCTTGCAGACTATGGCTACACCTTC. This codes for CASSSGGLADYGYTF.

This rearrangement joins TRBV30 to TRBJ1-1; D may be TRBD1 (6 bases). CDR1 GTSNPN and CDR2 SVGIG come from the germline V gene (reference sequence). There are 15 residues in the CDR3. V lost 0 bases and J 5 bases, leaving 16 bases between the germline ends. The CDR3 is CAWSVPGQLRTEAFF. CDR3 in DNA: TGTGCCTGGAGTGTACCCGGACAGTTGAGGACTGAAGCTTTCTTT.

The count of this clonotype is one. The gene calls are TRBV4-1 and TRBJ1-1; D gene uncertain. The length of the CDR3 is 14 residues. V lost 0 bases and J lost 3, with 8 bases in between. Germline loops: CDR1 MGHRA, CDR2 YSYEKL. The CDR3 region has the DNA TGCGCCAGCAGCCAAGATCGTACTGACACTGAAGCTTTCTTT. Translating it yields CASSQDRTDTEAFF.

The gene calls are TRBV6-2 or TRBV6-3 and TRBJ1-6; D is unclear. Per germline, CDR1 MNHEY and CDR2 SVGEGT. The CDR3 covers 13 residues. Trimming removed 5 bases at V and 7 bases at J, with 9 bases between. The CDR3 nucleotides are TGTGCCAGCAGTCGACTTACCAATTCACCCCTCCACTTT. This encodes CASSRLTNSPLHF.